These T cell receptor beta chains were read from a single sample in a study of blood T cell repertoires in COVID-19. Profiling relied on immunoSEQ multiplex PCR, and the TCRdb table lists in-frame clones only, not all of them. Among about 160,000 clones listed, 87% were seen once. The sequenced sample consisted of peripheral blood. Receptors were obtained from a woman aged 60 to 75 who had recovered from COVID-19. Both conserved end residues are part of each CDR3.

V	J	CDR3
TRBV13	TRBJ1-6	CASSLTGGYSPLHF
TRBV5-6	TRBJ1-5	CASSFWFGRNNQPQHF
TRBV5-8	TRBJ1-1	CASSLRGLGTEAFF
TRBV7-9	TRBJ2-1	CASSLEGNEQFF
TRBV14	TRBJ1-2	CASSLRTDSGYTF
TRBV14	TRBJ2-5	CASSQLTGGQETQYF
TRBV25-1	TRBJ1-1	CASRKGGDTEAFF
TRBV6-6	TRBJ2-2	CATGPPDTGELFF
TRBV10-1	TRBJ2-7	CASSREGTATYEQYF
TRBV18	TRBJ1-1	CASSPIGQGETEAFF
TRBV2	TRBJ1-3	CASSYTGASDTIYF
TRBV19	TRBJ1-2	CASGLRDGYTF
TRBV6-2/TRBV6-3	TRBJ2-6	CASSYSSSGANVLTF
TRBV3-1/TRBV3-2	TRBJ2-7	CASSHNPGQRYEQYF
TRBV2	TRBJ2-2	CASSDQWTALWGTGELFF
TRBV27	TRBJ1-2	CASSRDRGHSRNYGYTF
TRBV5-1	TRBJ2-3	CASSLDRGPDTQYF
TRBV18	TRBJ2-5	CASSPGPETQYF
TRBV12-3/TRBV12-4	TRBJ2-1	CASSLENEQFF
TRBV2	TRBJ2-7	CASSPQEGIYEQYF
TRBV6-5	TRBJ1-1	CASSYAEAYTEAFF
TRBV2	TRBJ2-3	CASSDTTSTDTQYF
TRBV19	TRBJ2-7	CASSIGGGEQYF
TRBV5-5	TRBJ2-2	CASSLEGGFPIQGTGELFF
TRBV7-2	TRBJ2-5	CASSPGQGGETQYF
TRBV6-2/TRBV6-3	TRBJ2-1	CASSSLAGLPSYNEQFF
TRBV12-3/TRBV12-4	TRBJ2-5	CASSFAGGETQYF
TRBV20-1	TRBJ2-1	CSALPYNEQFF